One and the same sample provided the 24 T cell receptor beta chains below, sequenced in a study of T-cell memory formation after mild COVID-19. TCRdb reprocessed the 5' RACE reads with MiXCR, giving one entry per CDR3 protein. The data hold roughly 510,000 distinct CDR3 sequences, with approximately 15% observed a single time. The sample was PBMCs or a T cell subset sorted from them (not recorded which). Source of these receptors: an adult woman who had mild COVID-19 (a few samples of this study predate the infection). Cell type and time point are not known.

This clonotype has only a few counts. This chain joins TRBV5-4 and TRBJ2-6; D is unresolved. Looked up from germline, CDR1 is SGHNT and CDR2 is YYREEE (reference sequence). V was cut by 6 bases and J by 1 base, with 5 bases left in between. The length of the CDR3 is 13 residues. CDR3 amino acids: CASTRSGANVLTF. The CDR3 bases are TGTGCCAGCACGCGATCTGGGGCCAACGTCCTGACTTTC.

CDR3 region: CASSQGGAMNTEAFF. The CDR3 DNA is TGTGCCAGCAGCCAAGGTGGGGCCATGAACACTGAAGCTTTCTTT. The genes are TRBV3-1 and TRBJ1-1; TRBD1 is a possible D gene (5 bases). Germline CDR1 LGHDT, CDR2 YNNKEL (reference sequence). The CDR3 is made up of 15 amino acids. Trimming cost V 1 base and J 0 bases, with 9 bases left between them.

This clonotype was seen more than once but under ten times. The rearrangement uses TRBV6-5 and TRBJ2-1, with 7 nucleotides matching TRBD2. V lost 11 bases to trimming and J lost 6 bases; unmatched junction nucleotides: 13. From germline, CDR1 is MNHEY and CDR2 SVGAGI. The CDR3 is 14 residues long. DNA for the CDR3: TGTGCCGGGGGGGGGAGGACGGCGGGCAATGAGCAGTTCTTC. Encoded protein: CAGGGRTAGNEQFF.

The chain recombines TRBV29-1 with TRBJ2-7, with 11 bases matching TRBD2. Per germline, CDR1 SQVTM and CDR2 ANQGSEA. The ends lost 6 bases at V and 2 bases at J; junction bases unmatched: 3. The CDR3 is 13 residues long. DNA for the CDR3: TGCAGCGTCGTGACTAGCGGGACCTACGAGCAGTACTTC. Translated, it gives CSVVTSGTYEQYF.

This clonotype was seen only a few times. J is TRBJ2-7 and V is TRBV20-1; 8 bases line up with TRBD2. Germline-derived CDR1 and CDR2 are DFQATT and SNEGSKA (reference sequence). V lost 4 bases to trimming and J lost 5 bases; unmatched junction nucleotides: 4. This CDR3 contains 12 residues. In DNA, the CDR3 is TGCAGTGCTAATTCAGCGGGGGACGAGCAGTACTTC. Residues: CSANSAGDEQYF.

This clonotype occurred a few times. CDR3 sequence (DNA): TGTGCCAGCTCGGCATTCGGGCAGCCCACAGACTCACCCCTCCACTTT. As protein: CASSAFGQPTDSPLHF. This chain uses TRBV18 with TRBJ1-6, with D hard to call. This CDR3 region has 16 residues. Germline values: CDR1 KGHSH, CDR2 LQKENI. The V gene lost 6 bases and the J gene lost 10 bases, with 22 bases spanning the gap.

This clonotype was recorded a few times. The chain couples TRBV6-5 to TRBJ1-6, with 9 nucleotides matching TRBD1. Germline CDR1 is MNHEY and CDR2 is SVGAGI. This CDR3 spans 19 amino acids. V was pared by 0 bases and J by 0 bases, with 6 bases of the junction left unmatched. The CDR3 sequence is CASSYSVQGASSYNSPLHF. CDR3 DNA: TGTGCCAGCAGTTACTCTGTACAGGGGGCGAGCTCCTATAATTCACCCCTCCACTTT.

This clonotype was picked up many times. V gene TRBV25-1 combines with J gene TRBJ2-3; the D gene is possibly TRBD2 (6 bases). Germline CDR1 is MGHDK and CDR2 is SYGVNS. V was cut by 6 bases and J by 4 bases, with 14 bases left in between. This CDR3 has 14 amino acids. In DNA form, the CDR3 reads TGTGCCAGCAGCTTACGGGAGTTTGCAGATACGCAGTATTTT. Translated: CASSLREFADTQYF.

J is TRBJ2-3 and V is TRBV5-6; tentative D call: TRBD2 (5 bases). V was trimmed by 4 bases and J by 0 bases, leaving 12 bases between them. The germline gives CDR1 SGHDT, CDR2 YYEEEE. The CDR3 has 15 residues. The CDR3 here is CASSTTGLSTDTQYF. The CDR3 DNA reads as TGTGCCAGCAGCACGACGGGGTTAAGCACAGATACGCAGTATTTT.

This clonotype was counted between two and nine times. The V gene is TRBV6-2 or TRBV6-3, the J gene TRBJ1-5, with D possibly TRBD1 on 5 matching bases. The CDR3 has 14 amino acids. Trimming shortened V by 5 bases and J by 2 bases, and 10 bases separated the two germline ends. From germline, CDR1 is MNHEY and CDR2 SVGEGT. CDR3 coding DNA: TGTGCCAGCAGTCGCAGGGAGGGCAATCAGCCCCAGCATTTT. Translated: CASSRREGNQPQHF.

This clonotype was found many times. The J gene is TRBJ2-7, the V gene TRBV20-1, with 12 bases identical to TRBD2. Trimming took 4 bases from V and 2 from J; bases not matched to a gene: 3. The CDR3 sequence is 14 residues long. Germline V CDR1 and CDR2: DFQATT, SNEGSKA (reference sequence). The CDR3 protein is CSAKWTSGAYEQYF. CDR3 sequence (DNA): TGCAGTGCTAAATGGACTAGCGGGGCCTACGAGCAGTACTTC.

J is TRBJ2-3 and V is TRBV5-1; weak D call: TRBD2 (6 bases). CDR1 and CDR2 from the germline V gene are SGHRS and YFSETQ. V shed 1 base and J shed 4 bases, with 16 bases lying between them. The CDR3 runs 16 residues. This CDR3 reads CASSLWGAGLADTQYF. The DNA for the CDR3 is TGCGCCAGCAGCTTGTGGGGAGCGGGCCTCGCAGATACGCAGTATTTT.

This clonotype was counted a few times. The chain combines TRBV19 with TRBJ2-3; tentative D call: TRBD2 (6 bases). The germline gives CDR1 LNHDA, CDR2 SQIVND (reference sequence). The CDR3 contains 13 residues. V dropped 8 bases and J dropped 6 bases, with 15 bases sitting between them. Here the CDR3 reads CASRDSRRDTQYF. DNA of the CDR3: TGTGCCAGTCGGGACTCCCGACGGGATACGCAGTATTTT.

The chain joins TRBV5-1 to TRBJ2-7; no clear D gene. The V end lost 0 bases, the J end lost 4 bases, and 8 bases lay between the germline ends. CDR1 is SGHRS, CDR2 YFSETQ, per germline. This CDR3 is built from 13 residues. The CDR3: CASSLEQDYEQYF. The CDR3 DNA is TGCGCCAGCAGCTTGGAACAAGATTACGAGCAGTACTTC.

The chain is built from TRBV6-1 and TRBJ1-2; TRBD1 might be the D (6 bases). This CDR3 spans 14 amino acids. The ends were cut back, 1 base at V and 5 bases at J, with 11 bases in the middle. The V gene's germline CDR1 is MNHNS and CDR2 SASEGT. CDR3 in DNA: TGTGCCAGCAGTGAAGGCCAGGGGAAGTATGGCTACACCTTC. Translating it yields CASSEGQGKYGYTF.

This rearrangement joins TRBV30 to TRBJ1-5; D is uncertain. The CDR3 has 13 amino acids. Germline CDR1 and CDR2: GTSNPN and SVGIG (reference sequence). The V end lost 0 bases, the J end lost 0 bases, and 3 bases lay between the germline ends. DNA for the CDR3: TGTGCCTGGAGTGTAAATAGCAATCAGCCCCAGCATTTT. This gives the protein CAWSVNSNQPQHF.

The V and J genes are TRBV6-5 and TRBJ1-4; no clear D. Per germline, CDR1 MNHEY and CDR2 SVGAGI. The CDR3 is 14 residues long. Between the trimmed V and J ends, which lost 5 bases and 0 bases, there was a span of 7 bases. CDR3 sequence (DNA): TGTGCCAGCAGTCTGAACCCAACTAATGAAAAACTGTTTTTT. This translates into CASSLNPTNEKLFF.

This clonotype was observed a handful of times. The gene calls are TRBV18 and TRBJ2-3, with D possibly TRBD2 on 5 matching bases. Deletions cut 6 bases from V and 2 bases from J, with 15 bases between. The CDR3 is made up of 15 amino acids. Germline assignment: CDR1 KGHSH and CDR2 LQKENI. The CDR3 DNA reads TGTGCCAGCTCGGGCCTGAGCGGATTCACAGATACGCAGTATTTT. This gives the protein CASSGLSGFTDTQYF.

This clonotype turned up a few times. The V gene is TRBV9, the J gene TRBJ2-2; the match to TRBD2 covers 9 bases. Germline CDR1 SGDLS, CDR2 YYNGEE. There are 17 residues in the CDR3. The junction had 4 bases not matched to a gene; V was cut back by 0 bases and J by 1 base. The CDR3 DNA is TGTGCCAGCAGCGTAGCGGTAGCGGGAGAGAACACCGGGGAGCTGTTTTTT. Its translation: CASSVAVAGENTGELFF.

This clonotype was detected only a few times. This chain links TRBV4-1 with TRBJ2-1; the D is unclear. This CDR3 is built from 15 residues. Trimming left V 0 bases short and J 1 base short, with 7 bases between. Germline V gene lookup returns CDR1 MGHRA and CDR2 YSYEKL. The CDR3 spells CASSQDLESYNEQFF. CDR3 coding DNA: TGCGCCAGCAGCCAAGATCTAGAATCCTACAATGAGCAGTTCTTC.

The chain links TRBV7-2 to TRBJ1-1; tentatively, D is TRBD1 (5 bases). CDR1 is SGHTA and CDR2 is FQGNSA in the germline V gene. This CDR3 has 14 amino acids. Trimming removed 5 bases at V and 6 bases at J, with 16 bases between. CDR3 sequence: CASSISPQGSEAFF. The CDR3, as DNA: TGTGCCAGCAGCATTAGTCCGCAGGGCTCTGAAGCTTTCTTT.

This clonotype has only a few counts. J is TRBJ2-1 and V is TRBV7-6; D possibly uses TRBD1 or TRBD2 (6 bases each). Germline CDR1 and CDR2: SGHVS and FNYEAQ. This CDR3 is built from 17 residues. Trimming took off 5 bases at V and 2 bases at J, with 19 bases between the two ends. CDR3 nucleotide sequence: TGTGCCAGCAGCCAGTCCCGGAGGGGGGCAGCCTACAATGAGCAGTTCTTC. Its protein product is CASSQSRRGAAYNEQFF.

This clonotype was observed a handful of times. This rearrangement joins TRBV5-1 to TRBJ1-3; D might be TRBD1 (5 bases). Per germline, CDR1 SGHRS and CDR2 YFSETQ. V shed 4 bases and J shed 3 bases, with 14 bases lying between them. CDR3 length: 15 residues. CDR3 DNA sequence: TGCGCCAGCAGCGTGGGGGACCTAGTTGGAAACACCATATATTTT. Protein product: CASSVGDLVGNTIYF.

This clonotype was recorded a few times. This chain uses TRBV29-1 with TRBJ2-3; tentative D call: TRBD1 (6 bases). Germline CDR1 is SQVTM and CDR2 is ANQGSEA. Trimming stripped 5 bases from V and 6 bases from J, with 12 bases between. The CDR3 loop spans 12 amino acids. In DNA, the CDR3 is TGCAGCGTTCCAACAGGGCCCGATACGCAGTATTTT. Translated: CSVPTGPDTQYF.